This TCR beta chain is drawn from a study of T cells in Graves' hyperthyroidism and ophthalmopathy. Study as a whole: Blood from the periphery was taken at initial diagnosis, before any treatment.

The V gene's germline CDR1 is SNHLY and CDR2 FYNNEI. The CDR3 consists of 13 residues. V gave up 5 bases and J gave up 7 bases; unmatched junction bases: 3. RNA transcripts provided the source from which TCR beta CDR3 regions were amplified. TCR CDR3 regions were first amplified by RT-PCR with HTBI primers. One entry per CDR3 protein, called by TCRdb with MiXCR from the multiplex PCR reads. This sample has 300,000 to 350,000 distinct CDR3 sequences, with 15% to 20% found just once. This clonotype was counted ten times or more. This rearrangement joins TRBV2 to TRBJ1-1; 11 nucleotides align to TRBD1. This sequence originates from a woman aged 35 to 49 with Graves' ophthalmopathy. Source material: blood. This CDR3 reads CASSRDRGGEAFF. Written as DNA, the CDR3 is TGTGCCAGCAGTCGGGACAGGGGGGGTGAAGCTTTCTTT.